The clone carrying this TCR beta chain was detected ten times or more. Its antigen is unknown. From germline, CDR1 is SGHNT and CDR2 YENEEA. The J segment lost 6 bases and the V segment lost 5 bases, leaving 10 bases of the junction unmatched. The CDR3 contains 16 residues. Using its own MiXCR run on the multiplex PCR reads, TCRdb lists one record per CDR3 protein. The sample lists tens of thousands of distinct CDR3 sequences; less than 65% were seen once. The sample comes from a study of breast tumors, draining lymph nodes, adjacent tissues. Study-level points and caveats: Most tumor T cells seemingly derive from lymph node, then expand in tumor. Luminal-like breast cancer showed significantly greater tumor-nontumor repertoire similarity than basal-like breast cancer did. Tumors had less TCR diversity than lymph nodes, more than nontumor tissue. Data only fit, rather than demonstrated, lymph node origin of most tumor T cells.

Source material: breast tumor tissue. The J gene is TRBJ2-3, the V gene TRBV11-3, with 11 bases matching TRBD2. This TCR was recovered from a female donor with breast cancer. Some clones in this sample may be carry-over from other donors' samples. The CDR3 is CASSPSLAGEHDTQYF. Here the CDR3 DNA reads TGTGCCAGCAGCCCGTCACTAGCGGGGGAGCATGATACGCAGTATTTT.